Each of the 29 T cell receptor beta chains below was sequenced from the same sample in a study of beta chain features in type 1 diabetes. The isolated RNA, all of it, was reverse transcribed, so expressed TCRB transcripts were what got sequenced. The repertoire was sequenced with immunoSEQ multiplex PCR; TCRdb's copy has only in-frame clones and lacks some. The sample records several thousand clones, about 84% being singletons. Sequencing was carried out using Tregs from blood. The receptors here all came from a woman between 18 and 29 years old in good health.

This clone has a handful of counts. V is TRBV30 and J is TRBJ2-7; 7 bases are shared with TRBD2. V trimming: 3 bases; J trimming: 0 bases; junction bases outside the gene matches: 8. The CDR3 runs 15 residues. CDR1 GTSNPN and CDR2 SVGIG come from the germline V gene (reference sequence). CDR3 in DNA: TGTGCCTGGAGAGGTTTGGGCGGGAGCTCCTACGAGCAGTACTTC. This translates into CAWRGLGGSSYEQYF.

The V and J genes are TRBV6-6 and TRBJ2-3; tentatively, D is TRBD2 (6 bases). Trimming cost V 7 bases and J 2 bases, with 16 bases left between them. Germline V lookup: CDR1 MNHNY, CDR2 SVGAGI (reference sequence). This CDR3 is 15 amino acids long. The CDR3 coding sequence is TGTGCCAGCACCCTTGGGCGGGGCCTCACAGATACGCAGTATTTT. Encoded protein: CASTLGRGLTDTQYF.

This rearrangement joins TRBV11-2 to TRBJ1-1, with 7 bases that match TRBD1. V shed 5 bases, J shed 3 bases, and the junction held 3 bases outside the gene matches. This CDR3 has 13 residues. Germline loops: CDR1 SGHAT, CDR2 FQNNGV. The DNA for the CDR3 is TGTGCCAGCAGCCTTGACAGGGACACTGAAGCTTTCTTT. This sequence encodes CASSLDRDTEAFF.

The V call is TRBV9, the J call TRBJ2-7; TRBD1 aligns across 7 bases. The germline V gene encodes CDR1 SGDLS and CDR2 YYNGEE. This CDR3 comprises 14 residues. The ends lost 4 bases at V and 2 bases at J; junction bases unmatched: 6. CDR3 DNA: TGTGCCAGCAGCCCCGGGACAGTACCCTACGAGCAGTACTTC. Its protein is CASSPGTVPYEQYF.

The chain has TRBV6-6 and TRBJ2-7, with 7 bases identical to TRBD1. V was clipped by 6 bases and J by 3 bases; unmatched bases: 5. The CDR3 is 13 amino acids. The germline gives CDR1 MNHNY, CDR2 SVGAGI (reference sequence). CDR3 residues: CASSGTVYYEQYF. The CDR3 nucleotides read TGTGCCAGCAGCGGGACAGTGTACTACGAGCAGTACTTC.

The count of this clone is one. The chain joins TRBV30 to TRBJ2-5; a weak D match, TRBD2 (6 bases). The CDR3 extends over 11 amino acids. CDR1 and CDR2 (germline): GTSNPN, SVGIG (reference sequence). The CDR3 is CAGGGLETQYF. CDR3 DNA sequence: TGTGCGGGGGGTGGGTTGGAGACCCAGTACTTC.

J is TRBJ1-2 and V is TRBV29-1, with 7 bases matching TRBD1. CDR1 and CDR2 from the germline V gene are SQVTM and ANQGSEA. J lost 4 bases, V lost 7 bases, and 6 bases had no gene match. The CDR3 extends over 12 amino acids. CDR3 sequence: CSGRTGVYGYTF. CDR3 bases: TGCAGCGGGCGAACAGGGGTCTATGGCTACACCTTC.

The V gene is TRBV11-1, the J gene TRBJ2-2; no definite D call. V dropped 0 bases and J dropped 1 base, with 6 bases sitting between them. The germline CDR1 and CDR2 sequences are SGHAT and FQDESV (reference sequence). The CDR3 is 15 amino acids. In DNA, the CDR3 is TGTGCCAGCAGCTTAGCCCCCGTGAACACCGGGGAGCTGTTTTTT. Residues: CASSLAPVNTGELFF.

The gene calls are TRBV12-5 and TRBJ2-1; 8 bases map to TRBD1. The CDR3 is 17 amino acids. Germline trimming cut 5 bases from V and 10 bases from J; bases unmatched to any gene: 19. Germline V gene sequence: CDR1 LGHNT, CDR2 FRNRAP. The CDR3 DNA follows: TGTGCTAGTGGTATATCAACCGGGACAGGCTTCATTGGCGAGCAGTTCTTC. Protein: CASGISTGTGFIGEQFF.

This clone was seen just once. In DNA, the CDR3 is TGTGCCAGCAGCCCTGGGCAGGGGTTGGGGCCCCAGCATTTT. Translation gives CASSPGQGLGPQHF. This chain connects TRBV6-1 to TRBJ1-5; weak D call: TRBD1 (6 bases). Germline assignment: CDR1 MNHNS and CDR2 SASEGT. V was pared by 6 bases and J by 9 bases, with 18 bases between. The CDR3 sequence is 14 residues long.

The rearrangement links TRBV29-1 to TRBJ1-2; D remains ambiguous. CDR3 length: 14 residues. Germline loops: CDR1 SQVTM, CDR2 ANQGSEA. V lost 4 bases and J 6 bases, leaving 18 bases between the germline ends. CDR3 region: CSVGIHRTGDGYTF. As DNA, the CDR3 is TGCAGCGTTGGAATTCACAGAACCGGGGATGGCTACACCTTC.

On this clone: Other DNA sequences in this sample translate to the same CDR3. The CDR3 DNA is TGTGCCAGCAGCCTGGGGGGAGCCTACAATGAGCAGTTCTTC. Protein sequence: CASSLGGAYNEQFF. V usage is TRBV5-5 and J usage is TRBJ2-1, with D perhaps matching TRBD2 (6 bases). CDR1 is SGHKS, CDR2 YYEKEE, per germline (reference sequence). The V and J ends lost 4 bases and 2 bases respectively, with 10 bases between them. The CDR3 has 14 residues.

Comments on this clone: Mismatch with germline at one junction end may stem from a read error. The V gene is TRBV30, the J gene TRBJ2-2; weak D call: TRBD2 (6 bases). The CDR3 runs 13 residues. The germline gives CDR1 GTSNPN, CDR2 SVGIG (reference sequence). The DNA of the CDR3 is TGTGCCGGGAGGAGGGTTAAAGCCGGGGAGCTGTTTTTT. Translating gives CAGRRVKAGELFF.

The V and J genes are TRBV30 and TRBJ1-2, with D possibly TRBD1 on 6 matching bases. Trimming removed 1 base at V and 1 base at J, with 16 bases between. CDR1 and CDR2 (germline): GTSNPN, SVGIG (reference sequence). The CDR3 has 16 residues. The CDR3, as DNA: TGTGCCTGGAGTGCGGACAGAAAGTCACTTAACTATGGCTACACCTTC. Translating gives CAWSADRKSLNYGYTF.

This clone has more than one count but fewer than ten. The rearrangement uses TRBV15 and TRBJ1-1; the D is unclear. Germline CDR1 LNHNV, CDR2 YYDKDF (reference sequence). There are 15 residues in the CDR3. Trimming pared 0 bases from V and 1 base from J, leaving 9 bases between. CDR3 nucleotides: TGTGCCACCAGCAGAGATCTGGCCCCGAACACTGAAGCTTTCTTT. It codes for CATSRDLAPNTEAFF.

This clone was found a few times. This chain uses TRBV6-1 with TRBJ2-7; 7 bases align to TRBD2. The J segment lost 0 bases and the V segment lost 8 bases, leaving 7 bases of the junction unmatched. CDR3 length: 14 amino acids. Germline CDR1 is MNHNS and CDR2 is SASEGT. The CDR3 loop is CASDGGTYSYEQYF. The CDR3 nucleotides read TGTGCCAGCGACGGGGGGACGTACTCCTACGAGCAGTACTTC.

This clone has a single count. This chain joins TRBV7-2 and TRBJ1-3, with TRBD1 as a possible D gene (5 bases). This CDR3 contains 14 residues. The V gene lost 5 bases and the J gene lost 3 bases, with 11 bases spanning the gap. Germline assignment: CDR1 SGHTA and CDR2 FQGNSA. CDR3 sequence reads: CASSLRGDGNTIYF. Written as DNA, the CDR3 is TGTGCCAGCAGCCTCCGGGGGGATGGAAACACCATATATTTT.

CDR3 coding DNA: TGTGCCTGGAGGGAGCGTGCGGTCAAGAACACCGGGGAGCTGTTTTTT. Its protein product is CAWRERAVKNTGELFF. This chain joins TRBV30 and TRBJ2-2; no clear D gene. Germline CDR1 and CDR2: GTSNPN and SVGIG (reference sequence). The V end lost 3 bases, the J end lost 1 base, and 15 bases lay between the germline ends. CDR3 length equals 16 residues.

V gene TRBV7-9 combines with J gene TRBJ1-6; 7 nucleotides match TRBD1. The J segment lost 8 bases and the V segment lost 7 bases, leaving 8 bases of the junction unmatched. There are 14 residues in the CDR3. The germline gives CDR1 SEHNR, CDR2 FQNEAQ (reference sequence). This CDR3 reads CASIPGGQHSPLHF. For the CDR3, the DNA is TGTGCCAGCATCCCAGGGGGGCAGCATTCACCCCTCCACTTT. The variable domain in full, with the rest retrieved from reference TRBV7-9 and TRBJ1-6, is DTGVSQNPRHKITKRGQNVTFRCDPISEHNRLYWYRQTLGQGPEFLTYFQNEAQLEKSRLLSDRFSAERPKGSFSTLEIQRTEQGDSAMYLCASIPGGQHSPLHFGNGTRLTVT.

The CDR3 DNA is TGTGCCAGCAGCCCAAATAAACACGACAGGGGAGCCCTCCTGAACACTGAAGCTTTCTTT. Translated, it gives CASSPNKHDRGALLNTEAFF. The chain recombines TRBV7-3 with TRBJ1-1; 8 positions match TRBD1. Trimming took 5 bases from V and 0 from J; bases not matched to a gene: 20. Germline assignment: CDR1 SGHTA and CDR2 FQGTGA. There are 20 residues in the CDR3. The full variable domain, with the rest looked up from reference TRBV7-3 and TRBJ1-1, is GAGVSQTPSNKVTEKGKYVELRCDPISGHTALYWYRQSLGQGPEFLIYFQGTGAADDSGLPNDRFFAVRPEGSVSTLKIQRTERGDSAVYLCASSPNKHDRGALLNTEAFFGQGTRLTVV.

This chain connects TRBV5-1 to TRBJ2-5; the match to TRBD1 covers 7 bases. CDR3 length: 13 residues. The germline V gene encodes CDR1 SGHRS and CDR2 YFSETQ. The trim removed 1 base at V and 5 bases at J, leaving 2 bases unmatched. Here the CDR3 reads CASSLTGDETQYF. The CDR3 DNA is TGCGCCAGCAGCTTGACAGGGGACGAGACCCAGTACTTC.

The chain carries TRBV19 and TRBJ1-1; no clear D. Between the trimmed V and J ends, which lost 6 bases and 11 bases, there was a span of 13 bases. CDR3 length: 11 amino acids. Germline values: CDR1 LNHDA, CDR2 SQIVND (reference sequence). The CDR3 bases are TGTGCCAGTAGCCCCGGGTCGGCGGCTTTCTTT. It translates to CASSPGSAAFF. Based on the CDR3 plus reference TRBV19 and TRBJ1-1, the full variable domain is DGGITQSPKYLFRKEGQNVTLSCEQNLNHDAMYWYRQDPGQGLRLIYYSQIVNDFQKGDIAEGYSVSREKKESFPLTVTSAQKNPTAFYLCASSPGSAAFFGQGTRLTVV.

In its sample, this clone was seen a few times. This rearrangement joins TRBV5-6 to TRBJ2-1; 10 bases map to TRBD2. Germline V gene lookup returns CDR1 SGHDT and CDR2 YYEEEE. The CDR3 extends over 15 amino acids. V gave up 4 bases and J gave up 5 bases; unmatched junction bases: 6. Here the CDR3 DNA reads TGTGCCAGCAGCCCCTGGACTAGCGGAAACAATGAGCAGTTCTTC. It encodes CASSPWTSGNNEQFF.

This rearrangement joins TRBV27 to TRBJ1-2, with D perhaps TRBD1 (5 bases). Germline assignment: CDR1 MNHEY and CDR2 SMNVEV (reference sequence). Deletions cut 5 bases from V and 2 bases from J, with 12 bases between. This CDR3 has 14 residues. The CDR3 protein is CASSLRGFNYGYTF. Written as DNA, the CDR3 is TGTGCCAGCAGTCTCCGGGGGTTCAACTATGGCTACACCTTC.

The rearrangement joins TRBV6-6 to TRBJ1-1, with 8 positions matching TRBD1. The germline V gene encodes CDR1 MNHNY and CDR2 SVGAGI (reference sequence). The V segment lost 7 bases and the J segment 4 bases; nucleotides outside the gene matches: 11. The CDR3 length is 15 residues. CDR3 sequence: CASTLTPTGGTEAFF. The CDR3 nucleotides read TGTGCCAGCACCTTAACCCCCACAGGGGGCACTGAAGCTTTCTTT.

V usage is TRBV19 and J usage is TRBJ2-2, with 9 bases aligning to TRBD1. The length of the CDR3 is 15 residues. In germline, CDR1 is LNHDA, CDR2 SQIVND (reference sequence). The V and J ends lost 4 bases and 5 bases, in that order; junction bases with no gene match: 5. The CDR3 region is CASSKQGARTGELFF. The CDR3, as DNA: TGTGCCAGTAGTAAACAGGGGGCGCGAACCGGGGAGCTGTTTTTT.

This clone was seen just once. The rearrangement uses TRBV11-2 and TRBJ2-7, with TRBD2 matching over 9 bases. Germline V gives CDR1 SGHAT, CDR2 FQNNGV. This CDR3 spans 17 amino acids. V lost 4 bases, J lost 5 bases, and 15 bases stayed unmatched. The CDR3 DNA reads TGTGCCAGCAGCTCAAAGCTCCTAGCGGGAAAGATCCACGAGCAGTACTTC. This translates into CASSSKLLAGKIHEQYF.

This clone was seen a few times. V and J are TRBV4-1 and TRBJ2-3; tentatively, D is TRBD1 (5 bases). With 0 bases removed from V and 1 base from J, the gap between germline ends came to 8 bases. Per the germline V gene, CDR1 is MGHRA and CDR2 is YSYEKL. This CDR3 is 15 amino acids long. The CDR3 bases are TGCGCCAGCAGCCAAGATTGGGGCGGCACAGATACGCAGTATTTT. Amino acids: CASSQDWGGTDTQYF.

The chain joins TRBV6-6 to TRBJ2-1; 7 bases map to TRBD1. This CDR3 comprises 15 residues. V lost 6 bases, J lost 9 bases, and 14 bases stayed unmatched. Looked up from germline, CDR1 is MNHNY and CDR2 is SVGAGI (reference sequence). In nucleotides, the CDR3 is TGTGCCAGCAGGGGCAGCGGACAGGTGTGGAGTGAGCAGTTCTTC. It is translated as CASRGSGQVWSEQFF.